These 21 T cell receptor beta chains came from one sample sequenced in a study of shared clonotypes between healthy human individuals. The protocol was immunoSEQ multiplex PCR, while the TCRdb copy is restricted to in-frame clones and leaves out a portion. This table has roughly 1,000,000 clones, 78% appearing once. Sequencing used memory CD4+ T cells from PBMCs. Specified subset: CD45RA-negative fraction. The receptors originated from a man aged 18 to 29 in good health. Some clones in this sample may be carry-over from other donors' samples.

The gene calls are TRBV30 and TRBJ1-1; 7 bases map to TRBD1. With 1 base clipped from V and 4 bases from J, the junction kept 9 bases outside the gene matches. Germline CDR1 is GTSNPN and CDR2 is SVGIG (reference sequence). There are 15 residues in the CDR3. The DNA for the CDR3 is TGTGCCTGGAGTGGCCAAGACAGGGCACTCACTGAAGCTTTCTTT. Amino acid sequence: CAWSGQDRALTEAFF. Full variable domain (remainder filled in from reference TRBV30 and TRBJ1-1): SQTIHQWPATLVQPVGSPLSLECTVEGTSNPNLYWYRQAAGRGLQLLFYSVGIGQISSEVPQNLSASRPQDRQFILSSKKLLLSDSGFYLCAWSGQDRALTEAFFGQGTRLTVV.

This clone was recorded many times. The chain couples TRBV4-1 to TRBJ1-5; D uncertain. The germline V and J ends were trimmed by 4 bases and 0 bases, with 10 bases remaining between them. CDR3 length: 15 amino acids. CDR1 is MGHRA, CDR2 YSYEKL, per germline. The CDR3 region is CASSPSDGSNQPQHF. In DNA, the CDR3 is TGCGCCAGCAGCCCTTCGGACGGTAGCAATCAGCCCCAGCATTTT.

The CDR3 bases are TGTGCCAGCAGTGGCAGGGCCACCGACAATGAGCAGTTCTTC. It translates to CASSGRATDNEQFF. The chain has TRBV28 and TRBJ2-1; tentative D call: TRBD1 (5 bases). Germline lookup yields CDR1 MDHEN and CDR2 SYDVKM. This CDR3 is 14 amino acids long. With 5 bases removed from V and 5 bases from J, the gap between germline ends came to 13 bases.

With respect to this clone: Distinct nucleotide sequences in the sample also encode this CDR3. The chain carries TRBV28 and TRBJ1-5, with D possibly being TRBD1 (6 bases). CDR3 length: 15 amino acids. V lost 5 bases, J lost 4 bases, and 15 bases lay in between. The V gene's germline CDR1 is MDHEN and CDR2 SYDVKM. Here the CDR3 reads CASSLGTLGNQPQHF. CDR3 sequence (DNA): TGTGCCAGCAGTCTGGGGACATTAGGGAATCAGCCCCAGCATTTT.

The sample holds many counts of this clone. The J gene is TRBJ1-3, the V gene TRBV27; D is perhaps TRBD1 (6 bases). Germline CDR1 and CDR2: MNHEY and SMNVEV (reference sequence). Trimming removed 5 bases at V and 8 bases at J, with 10 bases between. The CDR3 spans 12 residues. The chain's CDR3 is CASSDRRDTIYF. CDR3 bases: TGTGCCAGCAGTGACAGGAGGGACACCATATATTTT.

The chain has TRBV7-9 and TRBJ2-5, with 8 bases fitting TRBD1. This CDR3 has 14 residues. The V gene's germline CDR1 is SEHNR and CDR2 FQNEAQ (reference sequence). The V segment lost 3 bases and the J segment 4 bases; nucleotides outside the gene matches: 4. The CDR3 spells CASSFRTGSETQYF. CDR3 bases: TGTGCCAGCAGCTTTCGGACAGGGTCAGAGACCCAGTACTTC.

In DNA, the CDR3 is TGTGCCACCGGGACTAGCGGGAGTTTCGGTCGAGTAGAGACCCAGTACTTC. Translated, it gives CATGTSGSFGRVETQYF. This chain connects TRBV10-3 to TRBJ2-5; 14 bases align to TRBD2. Germline V gene sequence: CDR1 ENHRY, CDR2 SYGVKD. The CDR3 runs 17 residues. J gave up 4 bases and V 10 bases, and 14 bases lay outside the gene matches.

This clone was observed a few times. The chain couples TRBV5-6 to TRBJ2-3; D unresolved. Trimming pared 2 bases from V and 2 bases from J, leaving 9 bases between. The CDR3 extends over 14 amino acids. Germline V lookup: CDR1 SGHDT, CDR2 YYEEEE. CDR3 nucleotides: TGTGCCAGCAGCTTCGGGCCTATCACAGATACGCAGTATTTT. It translates to CASSFGPITDTQYF.

The chain joins TRBV28 to TRBJ2-7; 7 bases align to TRBD1. Germline V gives CDR1 MDHEN, CDR2 SYDVKM. With 4 bases clipped from V and 2 bases from J, the junction kept 11 bases outside the gene matches. This CDR3 region has 16 residues. In nucleotides, the CDR3 is TGTGCCAGCAGTTCAGGACAGGTCCTTCTACCCTACGAGCAGTACTTC. Translation: CASSSGQVLLPYEQYF.

The genes are TRBV4-1 and TRBJ2-5; no reliable D call. This CDR3 has 13 amino acids. Germline V lookup: CDR1 MGHRA, CDR2 YSYEKL. V lost 4 bases to trimming and J lost 5 bases, with 11 bases between them. The CDR3 DNA sequence: TGCGCCAGCAGCCCCGGTGGTACGGAGACCCAGTACTTC. Protein sequence: CASSPGGTETQYF.

The chain uses TRBV18 and TRBJ1-3; D is ambiguous. CDR3 length: 14 amino acids. Trimming shortened V by 6 bases and J by 3 bases, and 12 bases separated the two germline ends. From germline, CDR1 is KGHSH and CDR2 LQKENI. In DNA, the CDR3 is TGTGCCAGCTCTGAGGGAGGTGGTGGAAACACCATATATTTT. This encodes CASSEGGGGNTIYF.

The V gene is TRBV6-5, the J gene TRBJ2-3; 7 positions match TRBD2. This CDR3 comprises 14 residues. Per the germline V gene, CDR1 is MNHEY and CDR2 is SVGAGI. V gave up 5 bases and J gave up 4 bases; unmatched junction bases: 6. Here the CDR3 DNA reads TGTGCCAGCAGTACCTCCGGGAGGCCAGATACGCAGTATTTT. As protein: CASSTSGRPDTQYF.

V and J are TRBV5-6 and TRBJ2-1; D is undetermined. The length of the CDR3 is 16 residues. Germline assignment: CDR1 SGHDT and CDR2 YYEEEE. The V end was cut by 1 base, the J end by 0 bases, with 11 bases between. CDR3 nucleotide sequence: TGTGCCAGCAGCTTGCTTCAACTCAGCTCCTACAATGAGCAGTTCTTC. Protein sequence: CASSLLQLSSYNEQFF.

The chain links TRBV19 to TRBJ2-7; 10 bases match TRBD2. CDR3 size: 14 residues. The V gene end was trimmed by 6 bases and the J gene end by 4 bases; junction bases not matched to a gene: 6. Germline V gives CDR1 LNHDA, CDR2 SQIVND (reference sequence). CDR3 sequence: CASSSSGRWYEQYF. CDR3 nucleotide sequence: TGTGCCAGTAGCTCTAGCGGGAGATGGTACGAGCAGTACTTC.

The chain has TRBV28 and TRBJ1-4; D not resolved. The CDR3 consists of 12 residues. The germline V and J ends were trimmed by 4 bases and 8 bases, with 8 bases remaining between them. CDR1 MDHEN and CDR2 SYDVKM come from the germline V gene. CDR3 sequence (DNA): TGTGCCAGCAGTTGGGTGGACGAAAAACTGTTTTTT. Protein: CASSWVDEKLFF.

This rearrangement joins TRBV28 to TRBJ2-3, with 14 bases identical to TRBD2. Germline lookup yields CDR1 MDHEN and CDR2 SYDVKM. The CDR3 is 17 residues long. V shed 5 bases and J 2 bases; nucleotides not matched to a gene: 6. CDR3 coding DNA: TGTGCCAGCAGTCCATTGGGACTAGCGGGAGCCACAGATACGCAGTATTTT. The encoded protein is CASSPLGLAGATDTQYF.

The chain recombines TRBV7-8 with TRBJ2-3, with 10 bases matching TRBD1. The CDR3 consists of 14 residues. V lost 7 bases, J lost 8 bases, and 9 bases stayed unmatched. Germline V gene sequence: CDR1 SGHVS, CDR2 FQNEAQ. The CDR3 DNA is TGTGCCAGCACCCCGACAGGGGGCGCGGGTACGCAGTATTTT. Its translation is CASTPTGGAGTQYF.

The table lists this clone with a count of one. For the CDR3, the DNA is TGTGCCAGCAGTTTACCAGGGGGCCCATCCGGGGAGCTGTTTTTT. Translating it yields CASSLPGGPSGELFF. V gene TRBV6-5 combines with J gene TRBJ2-2, with TRBD1 matching over 8 bases. CDR3 length equals 15 residues. CDR1 MNHEY and CDR2 SVGAGI come from the germline V gene. Germline trimming cut 4 bases from V and 6 bases from J; bases unmatched to any gene: 7.

V and J are TRBV14 and TRBJ2-1; D gene uncertain. CDR3 length: 15 residues. Trimming took off 3 bases at V and 0 bases at J, with 9 bases between the two ends. The V gene's germline CDR1 is SGHDN and CDR2 FVKESK. CDR3 in amino acids: CASSHPGSSYNEQFF. The CDR3 nucleotides read TGTGCCAGCAGCCATCCTGGAAGCTCCTACAATGAGCAGTTCTTC.

The V and J genes are TRBV2 and TRBJ2-5; D uncertain. This CDR3 is built from 15 residues. The ends were cut back, 6 bases at V and 1 base at J, with 15 bases in the middle. The germline V gene encodes CDR1 SNHLY and CDR2 FYNNEI. This CDR3 reads CASSFGPGPQETQYF. As DNA, the CDR3 is TGTGCCAGCAGCTTCGGACCCGGGCCCCAAGAGACCCAGTACTTC.

Remarks on this clone: The same CDR3 can be traced to other DNA sequences in this sample. The V call is TRBV5-1, the J call TRBJ2-1, with D unclear. Deletions cut 0 bases from V and 4 bases from J, with 11 bases between. The CDR3 sequence is 15 residues long. Germline V gives CDR1 SGHRS, CDR2 YFSETQ. The CDR3 nucleotides read TGCGCCAGCAGCTTGGGATTAGCCGATTACAATGAGCAGTTCTTC. Protein product: CASSLGLADYNEQFF.